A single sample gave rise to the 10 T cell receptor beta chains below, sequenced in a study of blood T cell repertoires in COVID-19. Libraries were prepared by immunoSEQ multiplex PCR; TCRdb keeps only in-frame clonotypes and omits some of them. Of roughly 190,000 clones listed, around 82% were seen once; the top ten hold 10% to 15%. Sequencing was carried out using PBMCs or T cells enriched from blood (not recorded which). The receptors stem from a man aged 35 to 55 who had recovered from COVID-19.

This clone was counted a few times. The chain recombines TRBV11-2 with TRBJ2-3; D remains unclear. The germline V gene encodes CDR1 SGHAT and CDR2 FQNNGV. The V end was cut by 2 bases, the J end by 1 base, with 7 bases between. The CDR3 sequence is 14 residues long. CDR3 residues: CASSLNLGTDTQYF. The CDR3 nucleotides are TGTGCCAGCAGCTTAAATCTTGGCACAGATACGCAGTATTTT.

The CDR3 sequence: CASSFVRVGQNQPQHF. CDR3 nucleotide sequence: TGTGCCAGCAGCTTTGTCCGAGTGGGACAGAATCAGCCCCAGCATTTT. The chain has TRBV11-3 and TRBJ1-5; 7 bases match TRBD1. The CDR3 sequence is 16 residues long. Germline trimming cut 3 bases from V and 4 bases from J; bases unmatched to any gene: 9. The V gene's germline CDR1 is SGHNT and CDR2 YENEEA.

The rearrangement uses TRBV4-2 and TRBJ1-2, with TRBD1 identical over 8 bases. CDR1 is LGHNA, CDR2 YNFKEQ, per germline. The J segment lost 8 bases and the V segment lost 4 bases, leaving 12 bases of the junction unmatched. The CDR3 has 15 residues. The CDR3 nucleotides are TGTGCCAGCAGCCTTCACAGGGGGGCAATTTCGGGCTACACCTTC. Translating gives CASSLHRGAISGYTF.

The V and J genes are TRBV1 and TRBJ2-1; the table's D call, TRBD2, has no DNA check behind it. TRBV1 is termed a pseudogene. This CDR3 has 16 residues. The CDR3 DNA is TGCACCAGCAGCCGACCGGGACTAGCGGGAATCAATGAGCAGTTCTTC. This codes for CTSSRPGLAGINEQFF.

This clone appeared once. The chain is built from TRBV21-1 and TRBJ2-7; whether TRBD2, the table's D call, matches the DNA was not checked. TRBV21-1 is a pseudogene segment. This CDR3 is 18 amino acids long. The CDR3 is CARRRRTGTSGSSYEQYF. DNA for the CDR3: TGTGCCAGACGACGTAGAACCGGGACTAGCGGGAGTTCCTACGAGCAGTACTTC.

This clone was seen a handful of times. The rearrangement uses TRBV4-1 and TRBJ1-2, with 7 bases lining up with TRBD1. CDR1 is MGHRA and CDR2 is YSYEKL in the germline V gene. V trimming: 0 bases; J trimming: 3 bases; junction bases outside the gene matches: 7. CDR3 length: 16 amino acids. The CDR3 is CASSQDRTGKYYGYTF. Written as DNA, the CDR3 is TGCGCCAGCAGCCAAGATCGGACAGGCAAATACTATGGCTACACCTTC.

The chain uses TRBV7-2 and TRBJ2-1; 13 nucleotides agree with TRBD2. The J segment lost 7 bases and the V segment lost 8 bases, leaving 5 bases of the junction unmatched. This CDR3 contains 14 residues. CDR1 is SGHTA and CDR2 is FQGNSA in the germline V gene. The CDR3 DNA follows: TGTGCCAGCGGGGGACTAGCGGGAAATAATGAGCAGTTCTTC. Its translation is CASGGLAGNNEQFF.

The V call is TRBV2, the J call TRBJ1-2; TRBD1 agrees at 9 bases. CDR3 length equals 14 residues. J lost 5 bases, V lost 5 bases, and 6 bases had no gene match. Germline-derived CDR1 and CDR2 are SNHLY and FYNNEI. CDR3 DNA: TGTGCCAGCAGTCAAGACAGGGGGTCTTATGGCTACACCTTC. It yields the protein CASSQDRGSYGYTF.

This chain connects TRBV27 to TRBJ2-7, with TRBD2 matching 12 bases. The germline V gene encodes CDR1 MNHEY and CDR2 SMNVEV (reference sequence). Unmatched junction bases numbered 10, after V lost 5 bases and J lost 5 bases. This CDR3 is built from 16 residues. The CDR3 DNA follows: TGTGCCAGCAGTCCAACCGGGACTAGCGGGTTTGACGAGCAGTACGTC. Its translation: CASSPTGTSGFDEQYV.

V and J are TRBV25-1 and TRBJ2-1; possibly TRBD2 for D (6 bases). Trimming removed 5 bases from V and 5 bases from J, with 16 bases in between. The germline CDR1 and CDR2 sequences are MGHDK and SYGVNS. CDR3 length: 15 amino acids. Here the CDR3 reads CASSPGLGMNNEQFF. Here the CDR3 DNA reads TGTGCCAGCAGTCCGGGACTGGGGATGAACAATGAGCAGTTCTTC.